What follows are 14 T cell receptor beta chains derived from one specimen sequenced in a study of cytomegalovirus exposure and HLA in healthy donors. Primers: 60 Vbeta forward and 13 Jbeta reverse. TCRdb keeps only in-frame clones here, not all; method: immunoSEQ multiplex PCR. The data show 150,000 to 200,000 clones, roughly 86% seen once. The sample taken for sequencing was PBMCs. Receptor source: a girl aged 5-17 years in good health and CMV-seropositive.

The gene calls are TRBV27 and TRBJ2-1; 8 bases are shared with TRBD2. The length of the CDR3 is 13 residues. From germline, CDR1 is MNHEY and CDR2 SMNVEV (reference sequence). V dropped 4 bases and J dropped 7; count of bases not matched to a gene: 3. The CDR3 protein is CASSSSGGNEQFF. Here the CDR3 DNA reads TGTGCCAGCAGTTCAAGCGGGGGAAATGAGCAGTTCTTC.

Only one count was recorded for this clone. The chain employs TRBV18 and TRBJ2-5; TRBD1 aligns across 8 bases. The V segment lost 5 bases and the J segment 4 bases; nucleotides outside the gene matches: 6. From germline, CDR1 is KGHSH and CDR2 LQKENI. The CDR3 is 14 amino acids. The CDR3 coding sequence is TGTGCCAGCTCAACACGACAGGGGTTAGAGACCCAGTACTTC. Translated: CASSTRQGLETQYF.

The chain uses TRBV12-5 and TRBJ2-5, with 7 bases fitting TRBD2. The V gene end was trimmed by 0 bases and the J gene end by 4 bases; junction bases not matched to a gene: 20. Per the germline V gene, CDR1 is LGHNT and CDR2 is FRNRAP. The CDR3 is 20 residues long. DNA of the CDR3: TGTGCTAGTGGTTTGGTAATTTGGGAGGGGTCCGCGCGGGTGGGAGAGACCCAGTACTTC. Protein product: CASGLVIWEGSARVGETQYF.

The genes are TRBV11-2 and TRBJ2-5; D remains ambiguous. The V gene's germline CDR1 is SGHAT and CDR2 FQNNGV. The V end lost 3 bases, the J end lost 5 bases, and 7 bases lay between the germline ends. The CDR3 spans 12 residues. The CDR3 reads CASSFPLETQYF. The CDR3 nucleotides read TGTGCCAGCAGCTTCCCTTTGGAGACCCAGTACTTC.

This rearrangement joins TRBV11-3 to TRBJ2-5; no definite D call. Germline assignment: CDR1 SGHNT and CDR2 YENEEA. V was clipped by 5 bases and J by 2 bases, with 21 bases between them. The CDR3 covers 17 residues. The CDR3 DNA sequence: TGTGCCAGCAGCCCCTACACCTCCGACTCGCCTCAAGAGACCCAGTACTTC. Encoded protein: CASSPYTSDSPQETQYF.

There are a few counts of this clone. The chain carries TRBV6-5 and TRBJ1-4, with D maybe TRBD1 (6 bases). Trimming cost V 6 bases and J 5 bases, with 16 bases left between them. Per germline, CDR1 MNHEY and CDR2 SVGAGI. This CDR3 comprises 15 residues. CDR3: CASSLQGTANEKLFF. The CDR3 DNA is TGTGCCAGCAGCCTTCAGGGGACGGCGAATGAAAAACTGTTTTTT.

This chain joins TRBV7-9 and TRBJ2-1; 7 bases fit TRBD2. V lost 4 bases and J lost 5; bases outside the gene matches: 11. CDR3 length equals 16 residues. CDR1 and CDR2 from the germline V gene are SEHNR and FQNEAQ (reference sequence). This chain's CDR3 is CASSSLGGHSHNEQFF. DNA of the CDR3: TGTGCCAGCAGCTCGTTGGGAGGGCATTCCCACAATGAGCAGTTCTTC.

The genes are TRBV6-1 and TRBJ1-1; D unclear. The V end lost 10 bases, the J end lost 1 base, and 13 bases lay between the germline ends. Germline loops: CDR1 MNHNS, CDR2 SASEGT. The CDR3 loop spans 13 amino acids. CDR3 region: CATTMSENTEAFF. The CDR3 DNA sequence: TGTGCCACTACAATGAGCGAGAACACTGAAGCTTTCTTT.

The chain uses TRBV15 and TRBJ1-4; D ambiguous. V was shortened by 0 bases and J by 6 bases, with 20 bases between the two germline ends. This CDR3 region has 18 residues. Germline CDR1 reads LNHNV; CDR2 reads YYDKDF (reference sequence). CDR3 sequence reads: CATSREVFRETKHEKLFF. The DNA of the CDR3 is TGTGCCACCAGCAGAGAGGTGTTTCGGGAAACGAAACATGAAAAACTGTTTTTT.

The chain uses TRBV15 and TRBJ1-3, with D possibly matching TRBD1 (6 bases). There are 13 residues in the CDR3. Germline V gene lookup returns CDR1 LNHNV and CDR2 YYDKDF (reference sequence). V lost 5 bases and J lost 11, with 16 bases in between. The CDR3 region has the DNA TGTGCCACCAGCCCGACGTACAGGGACCCCATATATTTT. Translated, it gives CATSPTYRDPIYF.

The chain links TRBV5-1 to TRBJ1-6, with TRBD1 matching over 9 bases. Looked up from germline, CDR1 is SGHRS and CDR2 is YFSETQ. The CDR3 loop spans 15 amino acids. The V gene end was trimmed by 5 bases and the J gene end by 4 bases; junction bases not matched to a gene: 4. The CDR3 DNA sequence: TGCGCCAGCAGTCGGACAGGGGAATATAATTCACCCCTCCACTTT. Translated, it gives CASSRTGEYNSPLHF.

The chain has TRBV29-1 and TRBJ2-7, with 11 bases aligning to TRBD1. The CDR3 is 14 residues long. The germline CDR1 and CDR2 sequences are SQVTM and ANQGSEA. J gave up 3 bases and V 6 bases, and 7 bases lay outside the gene matches. CDR3 sequence: CSVRGQGGYYEQYF. CDR3 nucleotide sequence: TGCAGCGTCAGGGGACAGGGGGGGTACTACGAGCAGTACTTC.

The chain recombines TRBV5-5 with TRBJ2-5, with 8 positions matching TRBD1. The CDR3 sequence is 15 residues long. Germline CDR1 is SGHKS and CDR2 is YYEKEE (reference sequence). The V and J ends lost 4 bases and 5 bases, in that order; junction bases with no gene match: 10. The CDR3 coding sequence is TGTGCCAGCAGCCCTGGACGGAGGACAGGGGAGACCCAGTACTTC. Its translation is CASSPGRRTGETQYF.

The J gene is TRBJ1-1, the V gene TRBV2; D not resolved. Trimming left V 4 bases short and J 0 bases short, with 9 bases between. This CDR3 region has 14 residues. Germline CDR1 and CDR2: SNHLY and FYNNEI. The CDR3 DNA follows: TGTGCCAGCAGTGGGACTTTTCTGAACACTGAAGCTTTCTTT. Protein product: CASSGTFLNTEAFF.